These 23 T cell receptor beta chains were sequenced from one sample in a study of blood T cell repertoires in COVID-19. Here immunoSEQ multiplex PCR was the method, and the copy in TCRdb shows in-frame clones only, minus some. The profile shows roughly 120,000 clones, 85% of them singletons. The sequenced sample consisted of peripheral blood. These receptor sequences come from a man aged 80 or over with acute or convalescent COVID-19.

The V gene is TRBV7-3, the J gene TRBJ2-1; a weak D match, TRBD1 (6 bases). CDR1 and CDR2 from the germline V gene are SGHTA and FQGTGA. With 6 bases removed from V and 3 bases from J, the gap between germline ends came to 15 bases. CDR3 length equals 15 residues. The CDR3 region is CASRSGQGHYNEQFF. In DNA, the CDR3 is TGTGCCAGCAGGTCTGGGCAGGGGCACTACAATGAGCAGTTCTTC.

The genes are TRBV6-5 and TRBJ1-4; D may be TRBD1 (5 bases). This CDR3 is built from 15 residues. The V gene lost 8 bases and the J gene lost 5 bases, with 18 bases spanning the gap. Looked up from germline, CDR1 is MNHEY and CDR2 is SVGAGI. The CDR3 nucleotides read TGTGCCAGCGATACAGGCCAGACCCGAAATGAAAAACTGTTTTTT. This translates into CASDTGQTRNEKLFF.

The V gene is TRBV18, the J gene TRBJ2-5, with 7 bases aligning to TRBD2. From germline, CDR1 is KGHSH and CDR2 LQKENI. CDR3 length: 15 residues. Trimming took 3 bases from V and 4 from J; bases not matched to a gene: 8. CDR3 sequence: CASSPAAGEGETQYF. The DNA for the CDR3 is TGTGCCAGCTCACCGGCGGCGGGAGAGGGAGAGACCCAGTACTTC.

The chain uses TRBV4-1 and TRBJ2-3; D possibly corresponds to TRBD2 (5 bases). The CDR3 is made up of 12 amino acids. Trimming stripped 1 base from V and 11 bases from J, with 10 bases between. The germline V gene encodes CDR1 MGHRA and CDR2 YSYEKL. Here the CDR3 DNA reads TGCGCCAGCAGCCAAGCTTCGAGGGAGCAGTATTTT. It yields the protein CASSQASREQYF.

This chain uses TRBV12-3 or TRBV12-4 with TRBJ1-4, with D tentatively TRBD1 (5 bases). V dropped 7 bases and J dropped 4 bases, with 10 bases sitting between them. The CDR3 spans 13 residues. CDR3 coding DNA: TGTGCCAGCAAATGGGGGGATAATGAAAAACTGTTTTTT. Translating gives CASKWGDNEKLFF.

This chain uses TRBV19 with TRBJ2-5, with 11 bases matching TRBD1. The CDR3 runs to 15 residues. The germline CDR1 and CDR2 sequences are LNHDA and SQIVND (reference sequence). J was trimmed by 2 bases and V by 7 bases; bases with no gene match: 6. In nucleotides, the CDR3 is TGTGCCAGTACCCCCCGGGACAGGGGGCAAGAGACCCAGTACTTC. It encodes CASTPRDRGQETQYF.

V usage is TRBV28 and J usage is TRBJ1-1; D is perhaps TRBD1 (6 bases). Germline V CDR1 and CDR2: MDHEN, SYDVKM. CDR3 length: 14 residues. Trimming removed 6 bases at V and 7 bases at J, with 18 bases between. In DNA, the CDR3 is TGTGCCAGCAGCCCGCCTCTGACAGGCCTTGAAGCTTTCTTT. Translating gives CASSPPLTGLEAFF.

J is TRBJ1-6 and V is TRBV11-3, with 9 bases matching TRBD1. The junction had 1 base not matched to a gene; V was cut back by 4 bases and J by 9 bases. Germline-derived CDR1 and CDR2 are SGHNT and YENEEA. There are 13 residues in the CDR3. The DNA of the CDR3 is TGTGCCAGCAGCTCGGGACAGGGTTCACCCCTCCACTTT. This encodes CASSSGQGSPLHF.

The chain's CDR3 is CASSLEGGLETQYF. CDR3 nucleotide sequence: TGCGCCAGCAGCTTGGAAGGGGGTCTAGAGACCCAGTACTTC. The V gene is TRBV5-1, the J gene TRBJ2-5; perhaps TRBD1 as D (6 bases). The CDR3 is 14 residues long. Trimming removed 0 bases from V and 4 bases from J, with 10 bases in between. Germline CDR1 reads SGHRS; CDR2 reads YFSETQ. Based on the CDR3 plus reference TRBV5-1 and TRBJ2-5, the full variable domain is KAGVTQTPRYLIKTRGQQVTLSCSPISGHRSVSWYQQTPGQGLQFLFEYFSETQRNKGNFPGRFSGRQFSNSRSEMNVSTLELGDSALYLCASSLEGGLETQYFGPGTRLLVL.

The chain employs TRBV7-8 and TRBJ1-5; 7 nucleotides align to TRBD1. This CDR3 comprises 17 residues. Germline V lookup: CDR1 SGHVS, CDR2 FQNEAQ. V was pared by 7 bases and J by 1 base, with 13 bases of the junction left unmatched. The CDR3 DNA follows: TGTGCCAGCACCGCGGTTGGCCAGGGGGTAAGCAATCAGCCCCAGCATTTT. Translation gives CASTAVGQGVSNQPQHF.

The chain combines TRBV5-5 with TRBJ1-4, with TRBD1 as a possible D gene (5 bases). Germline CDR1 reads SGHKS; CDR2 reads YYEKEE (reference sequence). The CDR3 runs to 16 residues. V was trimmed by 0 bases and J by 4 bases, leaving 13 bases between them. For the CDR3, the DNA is TGTGCCAGCAGCTTGGTCTCGGGGGAGGTTAATGAAAAACTGTTTTTT. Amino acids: CASSLVSGEVNEKLFF.

CDR3 residues: CASSQGQGAIGYTF. CDR3 nucleotides: TGTGCCAGCAGCCAGGGACAGGGGGCGATTGGCTACACCTTC. V usage is TRBV7-2 and J usage is TRBJ1-2; 12 nucleotides agree with TRBD1. Germline lookup yields CDR1 SGHTA and CDR2 FQGNSA. The J segment lost 7 bases and the V segment lost 5 bases, leaving 5 bases of the junction unmatched. The CDR3 is 14 amino acids.

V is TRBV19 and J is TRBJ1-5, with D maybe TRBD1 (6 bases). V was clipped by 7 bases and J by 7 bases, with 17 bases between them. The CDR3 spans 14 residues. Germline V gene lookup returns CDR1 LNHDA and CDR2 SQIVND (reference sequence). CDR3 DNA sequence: TGTGCCAGTACCGCTTCCACAGGGTGGCAGCCCCAGCATTTT. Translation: CASTASTGWQPQHF.

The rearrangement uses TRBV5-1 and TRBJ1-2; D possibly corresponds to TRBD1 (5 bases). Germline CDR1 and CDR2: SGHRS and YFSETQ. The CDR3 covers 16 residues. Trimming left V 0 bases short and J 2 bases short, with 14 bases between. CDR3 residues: CASSLAHTGVNYGYTF. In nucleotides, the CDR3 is TGCGCCAGCAGCTTGGCCCATACAGGCGTCAACTATGGCTACACCTTC.

CDR3 residues: CASTLTGLTNEKLFF. CDR3 DNA: TGTGCCAGCACCTTAACAGGGCTAACTAATGAAAAACTGTTTTTT. The rearrangement links TRBV2 to TRBJ1-4, with a tentative D call TRBD1 (6 bases). Germline assignment: CDR1 SNHLY and CDR2 FYNNEI. Trimming took off 7 bases at V and 1 base at J, with 13 bases between the two ends. CDR3 length: 15 residues. The full variable domain, in which reference TRBV2 and TRBJ1-4 provide the parts outside the CDR3, is EPEVTQTPSHQVTQMGQEVILRCVPISNHLYFYWYRQILGQKVEFLVSFYNNEISEKSEIFDDQFSVERPDGSNFTLKIRSTKLEDSAMYFCASTLTGLTNEKLFFGSGTQLSVL.

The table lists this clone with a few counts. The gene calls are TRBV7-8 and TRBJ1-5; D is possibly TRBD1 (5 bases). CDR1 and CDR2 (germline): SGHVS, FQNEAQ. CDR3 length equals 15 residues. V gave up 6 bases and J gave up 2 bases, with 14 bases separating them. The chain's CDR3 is CASSVGVLGNQPQHF. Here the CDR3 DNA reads TGTGCCAGCAGTGTAGGGGTTTTGGGCAATCAGCCCCAGCATTTT.

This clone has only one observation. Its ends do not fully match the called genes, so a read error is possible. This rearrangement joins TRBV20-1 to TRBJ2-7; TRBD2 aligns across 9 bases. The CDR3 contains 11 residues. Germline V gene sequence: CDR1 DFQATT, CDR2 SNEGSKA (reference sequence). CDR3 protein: CSATMTSGLFF. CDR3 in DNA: TGCAGTGCTACGATGACTAGCGGTCTCTTCTTC.

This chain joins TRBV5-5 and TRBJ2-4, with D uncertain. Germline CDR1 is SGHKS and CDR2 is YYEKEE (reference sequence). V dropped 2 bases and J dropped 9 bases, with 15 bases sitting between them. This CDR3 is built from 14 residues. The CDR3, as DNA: TGTGCCAGCAGCTTTCTAGACCGCCCGACCATTCAGTACTTC. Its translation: CASSFLDRPTIQYF.

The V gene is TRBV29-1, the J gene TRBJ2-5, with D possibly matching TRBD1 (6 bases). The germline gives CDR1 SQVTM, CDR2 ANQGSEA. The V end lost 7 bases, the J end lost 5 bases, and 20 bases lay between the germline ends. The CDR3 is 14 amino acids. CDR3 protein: CSAAWTALGETQYF. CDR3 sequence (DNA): TGCAGCGCAGCCTGGACAGCCTTGGGGGAGACCCAGTACTTC. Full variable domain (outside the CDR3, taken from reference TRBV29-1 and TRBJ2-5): SAVISQKPSRDICQRGTSLTIQCQVDSQVTMMFWYRQQPGQSLTLIATANQGSEATYESGFVIDKFPISRPNLTFSTLTVSNMSPEDSSIYLCSAAWTALGETQYFGPGTRLLVL.

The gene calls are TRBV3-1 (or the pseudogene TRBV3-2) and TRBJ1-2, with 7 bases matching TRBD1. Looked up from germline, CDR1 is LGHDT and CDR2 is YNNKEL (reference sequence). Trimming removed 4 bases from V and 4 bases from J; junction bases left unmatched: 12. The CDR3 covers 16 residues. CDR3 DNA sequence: TGTGCCAGCAGCCCCTTACAGGGGAGATTTCTCTATGGCTACACCTTC. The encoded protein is CASSPLQGRFLYGYTF.

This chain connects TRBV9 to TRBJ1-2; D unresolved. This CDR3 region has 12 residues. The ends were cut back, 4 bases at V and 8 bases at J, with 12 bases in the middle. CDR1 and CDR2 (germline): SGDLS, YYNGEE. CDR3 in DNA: TGTGCCAGCAGCCAGACTCTTGGGGGCTACACCTTC. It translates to CASSQTLGGYTF.

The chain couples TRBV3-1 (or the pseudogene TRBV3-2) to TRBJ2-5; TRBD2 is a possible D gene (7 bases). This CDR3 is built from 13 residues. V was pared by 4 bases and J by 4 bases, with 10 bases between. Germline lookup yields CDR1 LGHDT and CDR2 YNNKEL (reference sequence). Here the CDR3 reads CASSRGGSETQYF. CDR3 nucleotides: TGTGCCAGCAGCCGGGGGGGCTCAGAGACCCAGTACTTC.

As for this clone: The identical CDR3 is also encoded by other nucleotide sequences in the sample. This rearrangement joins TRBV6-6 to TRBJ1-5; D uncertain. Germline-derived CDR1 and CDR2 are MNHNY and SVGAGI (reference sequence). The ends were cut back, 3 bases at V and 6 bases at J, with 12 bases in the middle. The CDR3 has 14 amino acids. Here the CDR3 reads CASSYPERGQPQHF. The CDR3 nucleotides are TGTGCCAGCAGTTATCCAGAGCGGGGTCAGCCCCAGCATTTT.